The clone carrying this T cell receptor (beta chain) appeared a single time. Its target is unknown. The Oncomine TCR Beta short-read assay was applied to DNA of cultured CD4+ T cells. Genomic DNA extraction was carried out from cultured CD4+ T cells. TCRdb passed the PCR reads through MiXCR, listing each CDR3 protein once. The table includes some 8,000 distinct CDR3 sequences, more than 30% detected once. The data were obtained in a study of vaccination and CD4 T cells after COVID-19. For the study at large: Stimulation used overlapping spike peptides from SARS-CoV-2, HCoV-NL63, HCoV-OC43 and HCoV-229E. Control cultures were given a CEFX pool, an HIV-1 Nef pool, or no peptide.

Treatment given: roughly 11-day PBMC culture with coronavirus spike peptide pools or control peptides (ViraFEST assay). Collection of the unexposed donor's CD4+ T cells took place before the COVID-19 pandemic (2011-2018). Per-well cultures of 2 million or so PBMCs received about 9.5 IU/ml IL-2 and 8.5 to 10 ug/ml peptide pools. The medium had half its volume replaced with fresh IL-2 medium on days 3 and 7. V lost 4 bases and J lost 5; bases outside the gene matches: 9. The CDR3 is made up of 15 amino acids. In germline, CDR1 is LGHNA, CDR2 YNFKEQ. The sequence came from a human donor in good health. The genes are TRBV4-2 and TRBJ1-2; 8 bases match TRBD1. Sequenced: CD4+ T cells from blood, cultured in vitro. The CDR3 protein is CASSLMPTGDYGYTF. In nucleotides, the CDR3 is TGTGCCAGCAGCCTCATGCCGACAGGGGATTATGGCTACACCTTC.